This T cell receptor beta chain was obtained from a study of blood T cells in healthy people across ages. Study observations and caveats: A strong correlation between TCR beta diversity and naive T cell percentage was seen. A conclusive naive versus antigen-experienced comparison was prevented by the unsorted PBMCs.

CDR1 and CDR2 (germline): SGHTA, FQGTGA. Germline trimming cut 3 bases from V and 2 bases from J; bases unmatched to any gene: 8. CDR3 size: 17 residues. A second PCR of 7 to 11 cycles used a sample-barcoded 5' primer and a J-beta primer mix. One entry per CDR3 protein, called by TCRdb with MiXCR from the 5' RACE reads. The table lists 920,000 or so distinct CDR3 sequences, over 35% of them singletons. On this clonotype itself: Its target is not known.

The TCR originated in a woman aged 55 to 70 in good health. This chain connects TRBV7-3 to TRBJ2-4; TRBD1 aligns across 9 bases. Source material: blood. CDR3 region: CASSFIRDRVPKNIQYF. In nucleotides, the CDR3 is TGTGCCAGCAGCTTCATCCGGGACAGGGTCCCCAAAAACATTCAGTACTTC.